The present T cell receptor (beta chain) was sequenced within a study of identifying expanded T cells in peripheral blood. Whole-study results and caveats: Across healthy donors, higher total template counts meant significantly greater roughly 2-week count variance.

Remarks on this clone: What it binds is unknown.

No infections or other immune events were documented during collection. TCRdb's copy holds only in-frame clones and misses some; the assay was immunoSEQ multiplex PCR. Of some 78,000 clones listed, roughly 89% are singletons. This receptor was obtained from a person aged 18 to 75 in good health. The material sequenced was blood.

CDR3 region: CASSARQGTMLPDTQYF. CDR3 nucleotides: TGTGCCAGCAGCGCCCGACAGGGAACTATGCTCCCAGATACGCAGTATTTT. The chain is built from TRBV7-2 and TRBJ2-3; 7 bases line up with TRBD1. J was trimmed by 4 bases and V by 5 bases; bases with no gene match: 15. The length of the CDR3 is 17 residues. Germline V CDR1 and CDR2: SGHTA, FQGNSA.